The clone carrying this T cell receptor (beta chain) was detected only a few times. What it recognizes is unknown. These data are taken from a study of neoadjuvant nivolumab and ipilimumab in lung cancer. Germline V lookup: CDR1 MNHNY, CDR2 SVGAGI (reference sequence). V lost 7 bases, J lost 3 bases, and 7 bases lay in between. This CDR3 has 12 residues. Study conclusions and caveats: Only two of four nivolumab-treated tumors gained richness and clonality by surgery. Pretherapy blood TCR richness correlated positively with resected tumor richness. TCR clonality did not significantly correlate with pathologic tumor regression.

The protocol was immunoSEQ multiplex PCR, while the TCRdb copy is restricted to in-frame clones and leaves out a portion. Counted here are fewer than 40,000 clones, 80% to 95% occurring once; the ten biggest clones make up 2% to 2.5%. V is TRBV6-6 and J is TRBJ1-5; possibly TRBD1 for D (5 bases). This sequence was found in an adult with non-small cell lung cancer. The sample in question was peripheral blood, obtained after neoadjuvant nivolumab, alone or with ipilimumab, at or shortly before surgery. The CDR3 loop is CASKGANQPQHF. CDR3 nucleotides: TGTGCCAGCAAAGGGGCCAATCAGCCCCAGCATTTT.